What follows are 10 T cell receptor beta chains derived from one specimen sequenced in a study of Graves' ophthalmopathy and Graves' hyperthyroidism. Investigators amplified TCR beta CDR3 regions from RNA transcripts. A first-round RT-PCR used HTBI primers, followed by a second-round multiplex PCR. Each CDR3 protein gets one entry after TCRdb re-called the multiplex PCR reads with MiXCR. This table holds about half a million distinct CDR3 sequences, 13% to 15% found once. Sequenced: blood. Receptor source: a woman in her thirties with Graves' ophthalmopathy.

This clonotype has a count of ten or more. The J gene is TRBJ1-5, the V gene TRBV6-1, with no clear D. The V gene's germline CDR1 is MNHNS and CDR2 SASEGT. The CDR3 totals 13 residues. Trimming removed 4 bases at V and 3 bases at J, with 7 bases between. The CDR3 sequence: CASSARDNQPQHF. The DNA of the CDR3 is TGTGCCAGCAGTGCCCGGGACAATCAGCCCCAGCATTTT.

V and J are TRBV5-1 and TRBJ1-1; TRBD1 aligns across 11 bases. The germline V gene has CDR1 SGHRS and CDR2 YFSETQ. J was trimmed by 3 bases and V by 4 bases; bases with no gene match: 8. The CDR3 has 16 amino acids. The CDR3 coding sequence is TGCGCCAGCAGCGAGAGGGACAGGGGGTTCTACACTGAAGCTTTCTTT. Translating it yields CASSERDRGFYTEAFF.

This clonotype turned up a few times. It may be a read error: a sequence one base away is much more abundant. V is TRBV19 and J is TRBJ2-5; 8 bases are shared with TRBD2. The germline V gene encodes CDR1 LNHDA and CDR2 SQIVND (reference sequence). The CDR3 covers 17 residues. This CDR3 reads CASSIEDRGGVGETQDF. CDR3 DNA: TGTGCCAGTAGTATAGAAGATCGGGGGGGAGTTGGAGAGACCCAGGACTTC.

This clonotype came up many times. V gene TRBV6-5 combines with J gene TRBJ2-7; 8 bases match TRBD2. Germline CDR1 is MNHEY and CDR2 is SVGAGI. The CDR3 has 15 amino acids. J lost 2 bases, V lost 3 bases, and 6 bases had no gene match. This CDR3 reads CASSYSGTKTYEQYF. In nucleotides, the CDR3 is TGTGCCAGCAGTTATAGCGGGACAAAAACCTACGAGCAGTACTTC.

Notes on this clonotype: Possible read error: a much larger clone is one base away. This sequence joins TRBV4-1 and TRBJ1-2; no clear D gene. Looked up from germline, CDR1 is MGHRA and CDR2 is YSYEKL. This CDR3 comprises 13 residues. CDR3 amino acids: CVSSQVGRNGYTF. CDR3 DNA sequence: TGCGTCAGCAGCCAAGTGGGGAGGAATGGCTACACCTTC.

This clonotype was recorded at least ten times. This chain connects TRBV6-5 to TRBJ1-1; D gene ambiguous. The CDR3 is made up of 14 amino acids. The ends were cut back, 6 bases at V and 6 bases at J, with 17 bases in the middle. CDR1 and CDR2 from the germline V gene are MNHEY and SVGAGI. The CDR3 sequence is CASSPGFLRAEAFF. The CDR3 bases are TGTGCCAGCAGCCCAGGATTCCTGAGGGCTGAAGCTTTCTTT.

The genes are TRBV18 and TRBJ2-7; D gene ambiguous. Germline lookup yields CDR1 KGHSH and CDR2 LQKENI. V lost 0 bases, J lost 4 bases, and 10 bases lay in between. The CDR3 covers 14 residues. The CDR3 here is CASSPPVQRYEQYF. In nucleotides, the CDR3 is TGTGCCAGCTCACCACCGGTACAGAGATACGAGCAGTACTTC.

This clonotype was recorded many times. The chain joins TRBV20-1 to TRBJ2-2; TRBD1 agrees at 8 bases. This CDR3 is built from 14 residues. The V gene's germline CDR1 is DFQATT and CDR2 SNEGSKA (reference sequence). V trimming: 6 bases; J trimming: 6 bases; junction bases outside the gene matches: 9. CDR3 sequence (DNA): TGCAGTGCCCCCCCGGGACAGGCCTCCGGGGAGCTGTTTTTT. It specifies CSAPPGQASGELFF.

The table lists this clonotype with many counts. The J gene is TRBJ2-7, the V gene TRBV28; 7 nucleotides align to TRBD1. This CDR3 has 14 residues. The germline V gene has CDR1 MDHEN and CDR2 SYDVKM. With 6 bases clipped from V and 0 bases from J, the junction kept 5 bases outside the gene matches. CDR3 bases: TGTGCCAGCAGACTCGGGACAGTCTCCTACGAGCAGTACTTC. Protein: CASRLGTVSYEQYF.

There are many counts of this clonotype. This chain joins TRBV6-1 and TRBJ1-5; weak D call: TRBD1 (5 bases). Per the germline V gene, CDR1 is MNHNS and CDR2 is SASEGT. Trimming cost V 4 bases and J 0 bases, with 10 bases left between them. This CDR3 is 15 amino acids long. The CDR3 DNA is TGTGCCAGCAGTGCTACAGGCAATAGCAATCAGCCCCAGCATTTT. The encoded protein is CASSATGNSNQPQHF.